Following are 13 T cell receptor beta chains from one sample sequenced in a study of blood T cell repertoires in COVID-19. Here immunoSEQ multiplex PCR was the method, and the copy in TCRdb shows in-frame clones only, minus some. The table has 44,000 or so clones, about 83% seen once. Input material: peripheral blood. These receptors came from a man aged 80 or over in a cohort sampled during active COVID-19.

This chain connects TRBV6-6 to TRBJ1-5; no clear D. Germline CDR1 reads MNHNY; CDR2 reads SVGAGI (reference sequence). With 6 bases removed from V and 0 bases from J, the gap between germline ends came to 9 bases. The CDR3 totals 14 residues. CDR3 in DNA: TGTGCCAGCAGCCCAACTTATAGCAATCAGCCCCAGCATTTT. It translates to CASSPTYSNQPQHF.

This chain joins TRBV5-1 and TRBJ2-7, with D maybe TRBD1 (6 bases). This CDR3 has 15 residues. Trimming removed 2 bases at V and 3 bases at J, with 15 bases between. The germline CDR1 and CDR2 sequences are SGHRS and YFSETQ. CDR3: CASSFSAGDYYEQYF. The CDR3 DNA sequence: TGCGCCAGCAGCTTTTCGGCAGGGGATTACTACGAGCAGTACTTC.

With regard to this clone: Other nucleotide sequences in the sample specify the same CDR3. This chain joins TRBV19 and TRBJ1-5, with 8 positions matching TRBD1. Germline lookup yields CDR1 LNHDA and CDR2 SQIVND (reference sequence). The length of the CDR3 is 13 residues. V lost 6 bases to trimming and J lost 3 bases; unmatched junction nucleotides: 1. The CDR3 loop is CASRDRDNQPQHF. CDR3 sequence (DNA): TGTGCCAGTAGGGACAGGGACAATCAGCCCCAGCATTTT.

V and J are TRBV10-2 and TRBJ1-5; D call uncertain. Germline V gives CDR1 WSHSY, CDR2 SAAADI. V lost 3 bases and J 7 bases, leaving 13 bases between the germline ends. This CDR3 comprises 14 residues. CDR3 region: CASSEGLTGQPQHF. The CDR3 bases are TGCGCCAGCAGTGAAGGACTGACCGGGCAGCCCCAGCATTTT.

The gene calls are TRBV6-2 or TRBV6-3 and TRBJ1-2; D is unclear. Germline-derived CDR1 and CDR2 are MNHEY and SVGEGT. The CDR3 sequence is 11 residues long. V gave up 2 bases and J gave up 7 bases, with 5 bases separating them. Here the CDR3 reads CASSYLSGYTF. In nucleotides, the CDR3 is TGTGCCAGCAGTTACCTCAGTGGCTACACCTTC.

The V call is TRBV6-5, the J call TRBJ2-3, with 10 bases identical to TRBD1. The CDR3 is made up of 15 amino acids. CDR1 is MNHEY, CDR2 SVGAGI, per germline. The V and J ends lost 6 bases and 4 bases, in that order; junction bases with no gene match: 7. The CDR3 bases are TGTGCCAGCAGGCGACAGGGGGCAGGGGCAGATACGCAGTATTTT. It yields the protein CASRRQGAGADTQYF.

This chain connects TRBV10-3 to TRBJ2-5; 12 positions agree with TRBD1. This CDR3 is 16 amino acids long. The V gene end was trimmed by 2 bases and the J gene end by 5 bases; junction bases not matched to a gene: 6. Germline-derived CDR1 and CDR2 are ENHRY and SYGVKD. The CDR3: CAISELGDRGHETQYF. The CDR3 nucleotides read TGTGCCATCAGTGAGCTGGGGGACAGGGGGCATGAGACCCAGTACTTC.

The rearrangement uses TRBV7-3 and TRBJ2-1; 8 bases fit TRBD1. There are 15 residues in the CDR3. Germline CDR1 reads SGHTA; CDR2 reads FQGTGA. Losses at the gene ends were 5 bases for V and 0 bases for J; bases not matched to a gene: 3. The CDR3 here is CASSQGAPSYNEQFF. CDR3 nucleotides: TGTGCCAGCAGCCAGGGGGCACCCTCCTACAATGAGCAGTTCTTC.

This chain joins TRBV5-1 and TRBJ2-3; TRBD1 aligns across 7 bases. The V gene's germline CDR1 is SGHRS and CDR2 YFSETQ. With V trimmed by 3 bases and J by 3 bases, 4 bases remained unmatched. This CDR3 is built from 14 residues. CDR3 DNA: TGCGCCAGCAGCTCCGGACAGGAGACAGATACGCAGTATTTT. Translated, it gives CASSSGQETDTQYF. Full variable domain (remainder filled in from reference TRBV5-1 and TRBJ2-3): KAGVTQTPRYLIKTRGQQVTLSCSPISGHRSVSWYQQTPGQGLQFLFEYFSETQRNKGNFPGRFSGRQFSNSRSEMNVSTLELGDSALYLCASSSGQETDTQYFGPGTRLTVL.

This clone was seen a few times. The CDR3 region has the DNA TGTGCCAGCAGGGTAGACAGGGGGCAATTTAACGAGCAGTACTTC. This codes for CASRVDRGQFNEQYF. The chain uses TRBV6-5 and TRBJ2-7; 10 bases are shared with TRBD1. V lost 6 bases to trimming and J lost 5 bases; unmatched junction nucleotides: 10. CDR1 is MNHEY and CDR2 is SVGAGI in the germline V gene. CDR3 length equals 15 residues.

V usage is TRBV28 and J usage is TRBJ1-2; D is ambiguous. V gave up 8 bases and J gave up 2 bases, with 18 bases separating them. CDR1 is MDHEN, CDR2 SYDVKM, per germline. This CDR3 spans 15 amino acids. CDR3 DNA: TGTGCCAGCTCTTACGCGGAGGGAGGAAACTATGGCTACACCTTC. This sequence encodes CASSYAEGGNYGYTF.

J is TRBJ1-3 and V is TRBV9; 8 positions agree with TRBD1. The CDR3 sequence is 15 residues long. Germline CDR1 SGDLS, CDR2 YYNGEE. The J segment lost 2 bases and the V segment lost 3 bases, leaving 4 bases of the junction unmatched. The CDR3 DNA reads as TGTGCCAGCAGCGGAACAGGGGGACCTGGAAACACCATATATTTT. This encodes CASSGTGGPGNTIYF.

This chain joins TRBV6-5 and TRBJ2-1; 8 nucleotides agree with TRBD1. Germline V gene sequence: CDR1 MNHEY, CDR2 SVGAGI. The trim removed 10 bases at V and 10 bases at J, leaving 9 bases unmatched. The CDR3 is 12 residues long. The CDR3 coding sequence is TGTGCCACCATGACAGGGGCTAGGGAGCAGTTCTTC. Its protein is CATMTGAREQFF.